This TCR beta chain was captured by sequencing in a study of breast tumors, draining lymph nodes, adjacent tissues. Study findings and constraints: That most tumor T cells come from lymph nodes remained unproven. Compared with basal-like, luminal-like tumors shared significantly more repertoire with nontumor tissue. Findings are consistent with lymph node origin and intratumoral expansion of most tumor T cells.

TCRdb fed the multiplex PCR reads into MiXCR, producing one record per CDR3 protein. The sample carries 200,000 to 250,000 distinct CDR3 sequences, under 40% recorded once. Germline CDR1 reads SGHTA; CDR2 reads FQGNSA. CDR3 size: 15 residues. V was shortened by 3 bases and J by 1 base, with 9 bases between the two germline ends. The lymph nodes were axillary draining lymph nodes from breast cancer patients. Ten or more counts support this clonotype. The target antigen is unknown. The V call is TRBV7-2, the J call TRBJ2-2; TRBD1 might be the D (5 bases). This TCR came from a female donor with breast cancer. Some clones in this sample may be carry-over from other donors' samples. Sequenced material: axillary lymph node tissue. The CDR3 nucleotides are TGTGCCAGCAGCTTTTACGGACAGAACACCGGGGAGCTGTTTTTT. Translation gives CASSFYGQNTGELFF. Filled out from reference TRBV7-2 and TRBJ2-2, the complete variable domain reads GAGVSQSPSNKVTEKGKDVELRCDPISGHTALYWYRQSLGQGLEFLIYFQGNSAPDKSGLPSDRFSAERTGGSVSTLTIQRTQQEDSAVYLCASSFYGQNTGELFFGEGSRLTVL.